Included here is one T cell receptor (beta chain) sequence, with context. The antigen is unknown. The entry originates in a study of T cell responses to AZD1222 COVID-19 vaccine. General study results and limits: Compared with day 0, the breadth and depth of the Spike-specific TCR repertoire rose significantly after two doses of AZD1222. At baseline, seropositivity was found in only a handful of AZD1222 recipients.

This CDR3 has 15 amino acids. CDR1 and CDR2 (germline): SGHRS, YFSETQ. Trimming shortened V by 1 base and J by 0 bases, and 8 bases separated the two germline ends. Produced via immunoSEQ multiplex PCR; TCRdb's table is partial and in-frame only. The sample lists 200,000 or so clones; about 92% were seen once. The V and J genes are TRBV5-1 and TRBJ1-5; D call uncertain. This sequence was found in an adult in good health. The sequences come from peripheral blood, collected on day 0 of AZD1222 vaccination. The CDR3 DNA reads as TGCGCCAGCAGCTTGTTACCGGATAGCAATCAGCCCCAGCATTTT. The encoded protein is CASSLLPDSNQPQHF.